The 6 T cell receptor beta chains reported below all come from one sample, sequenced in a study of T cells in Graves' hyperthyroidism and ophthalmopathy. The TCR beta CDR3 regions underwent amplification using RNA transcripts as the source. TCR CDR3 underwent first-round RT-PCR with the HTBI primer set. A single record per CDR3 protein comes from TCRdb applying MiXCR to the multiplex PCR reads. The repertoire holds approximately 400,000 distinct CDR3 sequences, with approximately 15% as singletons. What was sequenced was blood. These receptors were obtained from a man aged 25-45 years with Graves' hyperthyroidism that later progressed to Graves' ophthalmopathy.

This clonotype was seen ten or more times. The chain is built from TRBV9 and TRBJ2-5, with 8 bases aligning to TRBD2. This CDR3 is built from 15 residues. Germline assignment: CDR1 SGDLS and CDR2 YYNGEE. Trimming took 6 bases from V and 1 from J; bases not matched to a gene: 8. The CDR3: CASNARGGGQETQYF. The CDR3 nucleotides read TGTGCCAGCAACGCCCGGGGGGGCGGCCAAGAGACCCAGTACTTC.

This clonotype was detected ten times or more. CDR3 nucleotide sequence: TGTGCCAGCAGTTTGGCGGGTTCTAATGAAAAACTGTTTTTT. Its translation is CASSLAGSNEKLFF. The chain combines TRBV12-3 or TRBV12-4 with TRBJ1-4, with D unclear. V lost 3 bases and J lost 3, with 8 bases in between. The CDR3 runs 14 residues.

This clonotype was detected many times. Here the CDR3 DNA reads TGTGCCAGCAGGCTAGGGGGGAACACTGAAGCTTTCTTT. Translating gives CASRLGGNTEAFF. The chain carries TRBV6-1 and TRBJ1-1; weak D call: TRBD1 (6 bases). The CDR3 extends over 13 amino acids. CDR1 and CDR2 (germline): MNHNS, SASEGT. The germline V and J ends were trimmed by 6 bases and 1 base, with 9 bases remaining between them.

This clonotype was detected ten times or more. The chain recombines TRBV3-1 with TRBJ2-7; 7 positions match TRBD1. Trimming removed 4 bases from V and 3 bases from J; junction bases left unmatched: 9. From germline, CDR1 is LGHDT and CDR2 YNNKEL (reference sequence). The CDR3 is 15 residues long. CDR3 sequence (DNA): TGTGCCAGCAGCCTGACCCCGGGACAGCGCTACGAGCAGTACTTC. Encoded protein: CASSLTPGQRYEQYF.

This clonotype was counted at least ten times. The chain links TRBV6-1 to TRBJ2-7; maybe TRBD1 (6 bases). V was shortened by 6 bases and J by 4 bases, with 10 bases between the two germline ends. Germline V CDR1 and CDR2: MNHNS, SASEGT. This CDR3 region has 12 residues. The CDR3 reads CASRSRGYEQYF. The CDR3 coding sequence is TGTGCCAGCAGAAGCAGGGGTTACGAGCAGTACTTC.

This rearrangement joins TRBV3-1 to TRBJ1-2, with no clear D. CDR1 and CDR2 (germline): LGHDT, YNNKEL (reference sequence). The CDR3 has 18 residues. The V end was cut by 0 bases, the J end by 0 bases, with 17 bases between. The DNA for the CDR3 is TGTGCCAGCAGCCAAGAGTTTTTAGGTAACCTCGCTAACTATGGCTACACCTTC. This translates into CASSQEFLGNLANYGYTF. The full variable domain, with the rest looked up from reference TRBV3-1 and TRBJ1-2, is DTAVSQTPKYLVTQMGNDKSIKCEQNLGHDTMYWYKQDSKKFLKIMFSYNNKELIINETVPNRFSPKSPDKAHLNLHINSLELGDSAVYFCASSQEFLGNLANYGYTFGSGTRLTVV.